A single T cell receptor (beta chain) is shown here with its context. What it recognizes is unknown. Pools of viral peptides were used by the ViraFEST assay to expand antigen-specific CD4+ T cells ahead of sequencing. Investigators separated out CD4+ T cells once about 10 days of culture had passed. BNT162b2 vaccine or mRNA-1273 vaccine was given to participants in two doses. Each well held approximately 1.8 million PBMC cultured with around 10 ug/ml peptides and 8 to 10 IU/ml IL-2. Profiled with immunoSEQ multiplex PCR; TCRdb holds only in-frame clones, not every one. The table records around 59,000 clones, 60% to 80% of them present only once. This specimen belongs to a study of vaccination effects on CD4 cells after COVID-19. The wider study: Post-vaccine specimens arrived a median 72 days past the second dose. General observations from the study: The vaccine-induced clones of healthy vaccinees included only 1 of 255 that cross-reacted with common cold coronaviruses. There was marked clonal contraction among infection- and vaccine-induced clones late after vaccination.

Sequenced material: CD4+ T cells from PBMCs cultured with HCoV-OC43 spike peptides, taken after COVID-19 vaccination. The sample's subset: HCoV-OC43 spike overlapping peptide pool stimulation. The clonotype originates from a human donor who received a COVID-19 vaccine.

The CDR3 is CASSLALAGDYGYTF. CDR3 bases: TGTGCCAGCAGCTTAGCGCTGGCAGGGGATTATGGCTACACCTTC. The chain uses TRBV7-2 and TRBJ1-2; tentatively, D is TRBD1 (6 bases). Trimming pared 0 bases from V and 5 bases from J, leaving 13 bases between. CDR3 length: 15 residues. CDR1 SGHTA and CDR2 FQGNSA come from the germline V gene.